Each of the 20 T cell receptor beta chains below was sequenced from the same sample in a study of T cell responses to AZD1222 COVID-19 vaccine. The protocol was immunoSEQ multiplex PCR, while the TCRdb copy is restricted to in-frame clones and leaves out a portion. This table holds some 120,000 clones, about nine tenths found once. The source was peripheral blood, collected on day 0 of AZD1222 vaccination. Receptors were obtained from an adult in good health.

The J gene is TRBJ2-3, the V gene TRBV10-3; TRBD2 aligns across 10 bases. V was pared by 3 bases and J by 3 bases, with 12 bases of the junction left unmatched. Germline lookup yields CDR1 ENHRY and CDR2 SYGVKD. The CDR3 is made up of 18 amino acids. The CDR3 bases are TGTGCCATCAGTGACGGGAGCGGGGGGGCCGGGGCGACAGATACGCAGTATTTT. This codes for CAISDGSGGAGATDTQYF.

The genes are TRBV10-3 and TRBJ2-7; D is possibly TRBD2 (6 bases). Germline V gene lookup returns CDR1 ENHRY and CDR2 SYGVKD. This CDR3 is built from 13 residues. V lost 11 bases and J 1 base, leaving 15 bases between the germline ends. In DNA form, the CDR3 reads TGTGCCTCCGGGGGACGGACGTCCTACGAGCAGTACTTC. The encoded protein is CASGGRTSYEQYF.

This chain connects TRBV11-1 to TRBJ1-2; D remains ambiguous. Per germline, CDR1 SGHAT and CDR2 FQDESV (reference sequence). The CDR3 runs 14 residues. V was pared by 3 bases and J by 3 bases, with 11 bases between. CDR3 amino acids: CASSFSHGDYGYTF. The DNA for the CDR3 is TGTGCCAGCAGCTTTTCACACGGGGACTATGGCTACACCTTC.

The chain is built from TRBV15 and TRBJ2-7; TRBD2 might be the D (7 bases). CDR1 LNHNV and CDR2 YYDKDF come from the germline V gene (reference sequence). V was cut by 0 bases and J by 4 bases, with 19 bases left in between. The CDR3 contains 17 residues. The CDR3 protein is CATSRDQIRGAGYEQYF. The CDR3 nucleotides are TGTGCCACCAGCAGAGATCAGATACGGGGGGCAGGTTACGAGCAGTACTTC.

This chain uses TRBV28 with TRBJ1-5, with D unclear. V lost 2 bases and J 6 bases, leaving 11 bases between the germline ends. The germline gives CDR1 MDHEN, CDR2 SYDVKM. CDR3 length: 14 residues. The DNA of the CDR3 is TGTGCCAGCAGTTTAAGGAGGGTGGCTCAGCCCCAGCATTTT. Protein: CASSLRRVAQPQHF.

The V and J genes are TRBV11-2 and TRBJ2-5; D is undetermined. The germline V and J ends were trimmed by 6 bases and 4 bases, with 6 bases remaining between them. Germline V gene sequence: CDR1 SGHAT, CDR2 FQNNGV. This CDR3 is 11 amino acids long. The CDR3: CASSSSETQYF. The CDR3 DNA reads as TGTGCCAGCAGTTCGTCAGAGACCCAGTACTTC.

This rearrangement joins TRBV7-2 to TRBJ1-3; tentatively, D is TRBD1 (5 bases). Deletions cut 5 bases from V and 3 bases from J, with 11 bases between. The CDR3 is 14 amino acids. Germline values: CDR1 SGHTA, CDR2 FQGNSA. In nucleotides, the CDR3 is TGTGCCAGCAGCCGTGGGGGGGGTGGAAACACCATATATTTT. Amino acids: CASSRGGGGNTIYF. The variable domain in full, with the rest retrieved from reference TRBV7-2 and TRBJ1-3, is GAGVSQSPSNKVTEKGKDVELRCDPISGHTALYWYRQSLGQGLEFLIYFQGNSAPDKSGLPSDRFSAERTGGSVSTLTIQRTQQEDSAVYLCASSRGGGGNTIYFGEGSWLTVV.

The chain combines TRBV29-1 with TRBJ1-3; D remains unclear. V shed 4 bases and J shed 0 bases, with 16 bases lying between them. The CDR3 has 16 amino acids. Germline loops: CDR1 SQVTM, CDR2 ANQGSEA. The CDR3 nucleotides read TGCAGCGTTGGGGAACCGGCGATCTCCTCTGGAAACACCATATATTTT. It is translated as CSVGEPAISSGNTIYF.

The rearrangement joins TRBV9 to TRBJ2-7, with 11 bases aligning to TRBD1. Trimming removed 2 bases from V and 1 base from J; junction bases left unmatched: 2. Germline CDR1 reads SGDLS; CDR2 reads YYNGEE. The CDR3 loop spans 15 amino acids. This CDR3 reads CASSVGTGGSYEQYF. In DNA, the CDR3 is TGTGCCAGCAGCGTCGGGACAGGGGGTTCCTACGAGCAGTACTTC.

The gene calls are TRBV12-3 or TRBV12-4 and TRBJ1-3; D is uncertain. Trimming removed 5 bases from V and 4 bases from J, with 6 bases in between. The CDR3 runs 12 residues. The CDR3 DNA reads TGTGCCAGCAGTGTGGGGGGAAACACCATATATTTT. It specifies CASSVGGNTIYF.

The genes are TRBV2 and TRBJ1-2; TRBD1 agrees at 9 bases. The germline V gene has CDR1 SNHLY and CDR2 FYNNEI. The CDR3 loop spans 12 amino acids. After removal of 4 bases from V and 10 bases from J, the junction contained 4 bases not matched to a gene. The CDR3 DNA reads TGTGCCAGCAGTGTGGGACAGGGTAACTACACCTTC. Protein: CASSVGQGNYTF.

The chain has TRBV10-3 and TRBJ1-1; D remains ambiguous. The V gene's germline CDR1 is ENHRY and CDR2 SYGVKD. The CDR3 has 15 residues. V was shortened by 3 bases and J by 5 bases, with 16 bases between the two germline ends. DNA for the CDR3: TGTGCCATCAGTGATATTGGAGAGGTGAGGACTGAAGCTTTCTTT. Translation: CAISDIGEVRTEAFF.

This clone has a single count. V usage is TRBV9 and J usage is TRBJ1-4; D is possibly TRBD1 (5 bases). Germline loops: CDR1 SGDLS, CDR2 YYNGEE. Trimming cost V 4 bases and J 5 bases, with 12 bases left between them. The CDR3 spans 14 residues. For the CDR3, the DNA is TGTGCCAGCAGCACGGAGGGGACGAATGAAAAACTGTTTTTT. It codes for CASSTEGTNEKLFF.

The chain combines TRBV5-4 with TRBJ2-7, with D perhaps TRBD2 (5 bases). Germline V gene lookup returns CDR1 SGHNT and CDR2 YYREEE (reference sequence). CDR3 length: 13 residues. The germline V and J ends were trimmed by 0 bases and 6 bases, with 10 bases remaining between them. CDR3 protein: CASSLAGMVEQYF. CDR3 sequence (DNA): TGTGCCAGCAGCTTGGCCGGGATGGTCGAGCAGTACTTC.

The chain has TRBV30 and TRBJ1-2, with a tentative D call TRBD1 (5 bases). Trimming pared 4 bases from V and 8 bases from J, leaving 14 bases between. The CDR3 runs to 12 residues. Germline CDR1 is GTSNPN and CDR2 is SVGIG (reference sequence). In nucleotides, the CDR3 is TGTGCCTGGACTCGACAGCTTGGGGGCTACACCTTC. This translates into CAWTRQLGGYTF. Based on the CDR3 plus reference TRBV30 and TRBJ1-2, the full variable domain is SQTIHQWPATLVQPVGSPLSLECTVEGTSNPNLYWYRQAAGRGLQLLFYSVGIGQISSEVPQNLSASRPQDRQFILSSKKLLLSDSGFYLCAWTRQLGGYTFGSGTRLTVV.

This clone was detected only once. CDR3: CAWRTGGTGELFF. The CDR3 DNA reads TGTGCCTGGCGGACAGGGGGCACCGGGGAGCTGTTTTTT. The chain joins TRBV30 to TRBJ2-2; 10 bases map to TRBD1. The CDR3 has 13 residues. J lost 4 bases, V lost 5 bases, and 1 base had no gene match. Germline V gene lookup returns CDR1 GTSNPN and CDR2 SVGIG (reference sequence). Based on the CDR3 plus reference TRBV30 and TRBJ2-2, the full variable domain is SQTIHQWPATLVQPVGSPLSLECTVEGTSNPNLYWYRQAAGRGLQLLFYSVGIGQISSEVPQNLSASRPQDRQFILSSKKLLLSDSGFYLCAWRTGGTGELFFGEGSRLTVL.

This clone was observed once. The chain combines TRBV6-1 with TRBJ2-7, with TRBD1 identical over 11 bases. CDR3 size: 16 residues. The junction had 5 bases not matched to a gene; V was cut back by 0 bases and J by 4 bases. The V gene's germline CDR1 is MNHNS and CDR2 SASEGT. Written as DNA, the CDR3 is TGTGCCAGCAGTGAAGCCGGGACAGGGGGTGATTACGAGCAGTACTTC. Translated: CASSEAGTGGDYEQYF.

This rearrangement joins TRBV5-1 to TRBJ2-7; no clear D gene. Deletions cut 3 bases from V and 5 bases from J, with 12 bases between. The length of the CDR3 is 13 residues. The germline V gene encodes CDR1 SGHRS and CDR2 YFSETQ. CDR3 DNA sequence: TGCGCCAGCAGCTCGCCTCCCGTCCACGAGCAGTACTTC. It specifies CASSSPPVHEQYF.

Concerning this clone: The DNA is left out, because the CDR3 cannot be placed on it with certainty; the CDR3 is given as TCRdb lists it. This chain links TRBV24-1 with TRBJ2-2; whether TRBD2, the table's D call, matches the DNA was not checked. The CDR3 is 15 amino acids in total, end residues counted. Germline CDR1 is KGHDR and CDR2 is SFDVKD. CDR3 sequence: CATSDGPLRAGELFF.

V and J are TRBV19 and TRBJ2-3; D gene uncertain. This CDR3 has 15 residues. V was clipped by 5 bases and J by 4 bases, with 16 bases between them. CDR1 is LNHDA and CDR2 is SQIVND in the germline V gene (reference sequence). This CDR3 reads CASSPRPLEADTQYF. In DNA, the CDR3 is TGTGCCAGTAGTCCAAGGCCTTTAGAGGCAGATACGCAGTATTTT.